The 19 T cell receptor beta chains reported below all come from one sample, sequenced in a study of identical twins. MiXCR, run by TCRdb on the 5' RACE reads, gives a single entry per CDR3 protein. The repertoire includes about 720,000 distinct CDR3 sequences, more than 6.5% of them detected once, and 0.98% sits in the top ten. This same sample was also taken into another study, of yellow fever vaccine responses in identical twins.

The sequenced material came from PBMCs. These receptors came from a woman aged 18-29 years in good health.

The chain carries TRBV7-2 and TRBJ2-7; D may be TRBD1 or TRBD2 (5 bases each). CDR1 is SGHTA and CDR2 is FQGNSA in the germline V gene. The length of the CDR3 is 14 residues. V dropped 8 bases and J dropped 0 bases, with 14 bases sitting between them. The CDR3 DNA sequence: TGTGCCAGCCTTGAAGGGGACCACTCCTACGAGCAGTACTTC. Translated, it gives CASLEGDHSYEQYF.

This clonotype was detected ten times or more. The chain is built from TRBV4-3 and TRBJ2-1, with TRBD2 identical over 7 bases. The germline V gene has CDR1 LGHNA and CDR2 YSLEER. V gave up 0 bases and J gave up 4 bases; unmatched junction bases: 9. CDR3 length: 17 amino acids. CDR3 nucleotide sequence: TGCGCCAGCAGCCAAGAGACTGCGTCTAGCGGATACAATGAGCAGTTCTTC. Its translation is CASSQETASSGYNEQFF.

The CDR3 spells CASSQDSGGTQPQHF. CDR3 in DNA: TGTGCCAGCAGCCAAGATTCGGGGGGCACTCAGCCCCAGCATTTT. The chain links TRBV4-2 to TRBJ1-5; D is possibly TRBD1 (6 bases). Germline loops: CDR1 LGHNA, CDR2 YNFKEQ. Trimming took off 0 bases at V and 6 bases at J, with 12 bases between the two ends. CDR3 length: 15 amino acids.

The chain links TRBV7-9 to TRBJ2-7; 9 bases align to TRBD1. Trimming took 3 bases from V and 5 from J; bases not matched to a gene: 8. Germline V gene data show CDR1 as SEHNR and CDR2 as FQNEAQ (reference sequence). The CDR3 is 15 amino acids. CDR3 sequence: CASSFVGQGVNEQYF. Here the CDR3 DNA reads TGTGCCAGCAGCTTTGTGGGACAGGGCGTTAACGAGCAGTACTTC. The whole variable domain, filled in from reference TRBV7-9 and TRBJ2-7, reads DTGVSQNPRHKITKRGQNVTFRCDPISEHNRLYWYRQTLGQGPEFLTYFQNEAQLEKSRLLSDRFSAERPKGSFSTLEIQRTEQGDSAMYLCASSFVGQGVNEQYFGPGTRLTVT.

The J gene is TRBJ2-7, the V gene TRBV14; D is undetermined. CDR1 is SGHDN and CDR2 is FVKESK in the germline V gene. V lost 1 base to trimming and J lost 3 bases, with 16 bases between them. The CDR3 totals 16 residues. The DNA of the CDR3 is TGTGCCAGCAGCCAAGTCGGTACCTACCTTGGCTACGAGCAGTACTTC. This codes for CASSQVGTYLGYEQYF.

This clonotype has just a few counts. V is TRBV20-1 and J is TRBJ2-3; tentative D call: TRBD2 (7 bases). This CDR3 is built from 14 residues. Germline V gives CDR1 DFQATT, CDR2 SNEGSKA (reference sequence). The V and J ends lost 5 bases and 5 bases respectively, with 17 bases between them. The DNA of the CDR3 is TGCAGTGCTTTGAGGGGGGGAACCATAGATACGCAGTATTTT. This translates into CSALRGGTIDTQYF.

The rearrangement links TRBV6-1 to TRBJ2-2; maybe TRBD1 (6 bases). Germline loops: CDR1 MNHNS, CDR2 SASEGT. Between the trimmed V and J ends, which lost 6 bases and 5 bases, there was a span of 19 bases. This CDR3 contains 16 residues. CDR3 sequence reads: CASRPGTGLYTGELFF. The CDR3 region has the DNA TGTGCCAGCAGACCTGGAACAGGGCTCTATACCGGGGAGCTGTTTTTT.

On this clonotype: One end of the junction varies from germline; a read error may be responsible. This sequence joins TRBV7-7 and TRBJ1-1; D is unresolved. Per germline, CDR1 SSHAT and CDR2 FNYEAQ (reference sequence). The CDR3 runs 13 residues. Written as DNA, the CDR3 is TGTGCTAGCAGCTCGGCCTGGAACACTGAAGCTTTCTTT. Protein sequence: CASSSAWNTEAFF.

The chain links TRBV7-9 to TRBJ2-3; perhaps TRBD2 as D (5 bases). Per germline, CDR1 SEHNR and CDR2 FQNEAQ (reference sequence). The V end lost 1 base, the J end lost 2 bases, and 10 bases lay between the germline ends. This CDR3 comprises 15 residues. This CDR3 reads CASSLDIDYTDTQYF. As DNA, the CDR3 is TGTGCCAGCAGCTTAGATATAGACTACACAGATACGCAGTATTTT.

The chain joins TRBV4-3 to TRBJ2-7, with D possibly being TRBD1 (6 bases). Deletions cut 1 base from V and 4 bases from J, with 11 bases between. The CDR3 contains 14 residues. Per the germline V gene, CDR1 is LGHNA and CDR2 is YSLEER. The CDR3, as DNA: TGCGCCAGCAGCCAAGGCGCAGGGGTGTACGAGCAGTACTTC. Translating gives CASSQGAGVYEQYF.

This clonotype was observed a handful of times. The chain carries TRBV6-2 or TRBV6-3 and TRBJ2-1, with 7 bases fitting TRBD2. Trimming at V came to 0 bases and at J to 0 bases, leaving 8 bases not matched to a gene. Per germline, CDR1 MNHEY and CDR2 SVGEGT. The CDR3 has 18 residues. CDR3 region: CASSYSGLAASSYNEQFF. In nucleotides, the CDR3 is TGTGCCAGCAGTTACTCGGGGCTAGCGGCTAGCTCCTACAATGAGCAGTTCTTC.

The table lists this clonotype with a few counts. This rearrangement joins TRBV10-3 to TRBJ2-5; 8 nucleotides match TRBD2. The V and J ends lost 6 bases and 2 bases, in that order; junction bases with no gene match: 8. Germline V CDR1 and CDR2: ENHRY, SYGVKD. CDR3 size: 15 residues. CDR3 in DNA: TGTGCCATCAGCCCAGCGGGGGTAGGACAAGAGACCCAGTACTTC. This sequence encodes CAISPAGVGQETQYF.

V gene TRBV7-9 combines with J gene TRBJ2-1; D uncertain. The CDR3 covers 12 residues. CDR1 and CDR2 (germline): SEHNR, FQNEAQ (reference sequence). For the CDR3, the DNA is TGTGCTGGTCGATCTTTGGGCAATGAGCAGTTCTTC. Protein product: CAGRSLGNEQFF.

This clonotype was recorded a few times. The V and J genes are TRBV28 and TRBJ2-7; 9 nucleotides align to TRBD1. The CDR3 extends over 15 amino acids. Per the germline V gene, CDR1 is MDHEN and CDR2 is SYDVKM. The trim removed 6 bases at V and 3 bases at J, leaving 9 bases unmatched. CDR3 nucleotides: TGTGCCAGCAGACCACGACAGGGGGGATTCTACGAGCAGTACTTC. It translates to CASRPRQGGFYEQYF.

The CDR3 here is CASSPDGRTYNEQFF. The CDR3 DNA follows: TGTGCCAGCAGCCCAGATGGCAGGACCTACAATGAGCAGTTCTTC. The chain recombines TRBV11-2 with TRBJ2-1; D gene uncertain. V was shortened by 5 bases and J by 2 bases, with 13 bases between the two germline ends. This CDR3 has 15 amino acids. Germline V gene sequence: CDR1 SGHAT, CDR2 FQNNGV.

A few counts support this clonotype. The chain combines TRBV11-2 with TRBJ1-1; 8 positions match TRBD1. The trim removed 1 base at V and 5 bases at J, leaving 6 bases unmatched. CDR1 is SGHAT and CDR2 is FQNNGV in the germline V gene. The CDR3 consists of 15 residues. CDR3 nucleotides: TGTGCCAGCAGCTTAGTGCGGACAGGGCAAACTGAAGCTTTCTTT. It encodes CASSLVRTGQTEAFF.

There are a few counts of this clonotype. The chain uses TRBV20-1 and TRBJ1-4, with a tentative D call TRBD1 (5 bases). Germline lookup yields CDR1 DFQATT and CDR2 SNEGSKA (reference sequence). Trimming left V 6 bases short and J 0 bases short, with 8 bases between. The CDR3 length is 13 residues. The CDR3 spells CSADSPTNEKLFF. CDR3 sequence (DNA): TGCAGTGCCGACAGCCCAACTAATGAAAAACTGTTTTTT.

This clonotype was observed at least ten times. V gene TRBV7-9 combines with J gene TRBJ2-5, with 9 nucleotides matching TRBD1. J lost 4 bases, V lost 1 base, and 7 bases had no gene match. The CDR3 is 16 residues long. Germline CDR1 reads SEHNR; CDR2 reads FQNEAQ (reference sequence). The DNA for the CDR3 is TGTGCCAGCAGCTTAGGAGGGACAGGGTGGTTAGAGACCCAGTACTTC. As protein: CASSLGGTGWLETQYF.

In this sample, this clonotype turned up many times. At one boundary the junction diverges from the germline segment, which might be a read error. The CDR3 sequence: CASRLPGLAGSLCSYNEQFF. The CDR3 DNA follows: TGTGCTAGCAGATTGCCGGGACTAGCGGGGAGTCTATGCTCCTACAATGAGCAGTTCTTC. This chain joins TRBV7-7 and TRBJ2-1, with TRBD2 identical over 13 bases. Germline V CDR1 and CDR2: SSHAT, FNYEAQ (reference sequence). This CDR3 has 20 residues.